One and the same sample provided the 19 T cell receptor beta chains below, sequenced in a study of T cell changes during pregnancy in multiple sclerosis. Sequenced by immunoSEQ multiplex PCR; TCRdb stores in-frame clones only, minus some. The sample yields over 60,000 clones, 75% to 95% seen once. Sequenced material: peripheral blood, taken in the third trimester of pregnancy. Source of these receptors: a female donor in good health, enrolled as a control in a pregnancy study.

The chain carries TRBV15 and TRBJ2-7, with 8 bases matching TRBD1. Looked up from germline, CDR1 is LNHNV and CDR2 is YYDKDF (reference sequence). Trimming cost V 1 base and J 2 bases; bases outside gene matches: 7. The CDR3 loop spans 16 amino acids. The CDR3 reads CATSRVGRTGTYEQYF. In DNA form, the CDR3 reads TGTGCCACCAGCAGAGTGGGAAGGACAGGGACCTACGAGCAGTACTTC.

The chain links TRBV19 to TRBJ1-1; D may be TRBD1 (6 bases). CDR3 length: 13 residues. The germline CDR1 and CDR2 sequences are LNHDA and SQIVND (reference sequence). V lost 6 bases to trimming and J lost 1 base, with 9 bases between them. CDR3 coding DNA: TGTGCCAGTAGGGGGGCGGAGAACACTGAAGCTTTCTTT. It specifies CASRGAENTEAFF. The full variable domain, rest sourced from reference TRBV19 and TRBJ1-1, is DGGITQSPKYLFRKEGQNVTLSCEQNLNHDAMYWYRQDPGQGLRLIYYSQIVNDFQKGDIAEGYSVSREKKESFPLTVTSAQKNPTAFYLCASRGAENTEAFFGQGTRLTVV.

The V call is TRBV7-2, the J call TRBJ2-7; the match to TRBD2 covers 13 bases. This CDR3 is built from 16 residues. Looked up from germline, CDR1 is SGHTA and CDR2 is FQGNSA. V shed 1 base and J 3 bases; nucleotides not matched to a gene: 3. The CDR3 nucleotides are TGTGCCAGCAGCTTAGGGGGACTAGCGGGATTCTACGAGCAGTACTTC. Translated: CASSLGGLAGFYEQYF.

This rearrangement joins TRBV11-2 to TRBJ2-2; D may be TRBD1 (6 bases). Germline assignment: CDR1 SGHAT and CDR2 FQNNGV. The CDR3 extends over 14 amino acids. V gave up 5 bases and J gave up 1 base, with 8 bases separating them. The CDR3 coding sequence is TGTGCCAGCAGCATGGACAGGAACACCGGGGAGCTGTTTTTT. This sequence encodes CASSMDRNTGELFF.

This rearrangement joins TRBV6-6 to TRBJ2-3; D might be TRBD1 (5 bases). This CDR3 region has 15 residues. With 6 bases removed from V and 1 base from J, the gap between germline ends came to 14 bases. Germline V lookup: CDR1 MNHNY, CDR2 SVGAGI (reference sequence). The CDR3 bases are TGTGCCAGCAGCTTTGACAGCCGACGCACAGATACGCAGTATTTT. Its translation: CASSFDSRRTDTQYF.

The gene calls are TRBV5-1 and TRBJ2-1; 11 bases match TRBD2. The CDR3 has 15 amino acids. V gave up 5 bases and J gave up 2 bases; unmatched junction bases: 3. Germline values: CDR1 SGHRS, CDR2 YFSETQ. CDR3 in amino acids: CASRLGLAAYNEQFF. As DNA, the CDR3 is TGCGCCAGCAGGCTGGGACTAGCGGCCTACAATGAGCAGTTCTTC. Full variable domain (missing parts from reference TRBV5-1 and TRBJ2-1): KAGVTQTPRYLIKTRGQQVTLSCSPISGHRSVSWYQQTPGQGLQFLFEYFSETQRNKGNFPGRFSGRQFSNSRSEMNVSTLELGDSALYLCASRLGLAAYNEQFFGPGTRLTVL.

The chain has TRBV7-2 and TRBJ2-3; a possible D gene is TRBD1 (6 bases). V was clipped by 5 bases and J by 3 bases, with 15 bases between them. The CDR3 contains 15 residues. Germline values: CDR1 SGHTA, CDR2 FQGNSA. The CDR3 coding sequence is TGTGCCAGCAGCCTCACAGGGATAGTAACAGATACGCAGTATTTT. Amino acid sequence: CASSLTGIVTDTQYF.

The chain links TRBV10-2 to TRBJ2-1; no clear D gene. CDR1 is WSHSY and CDR2 is SAAADI in the germline V gene. The CDR3 contains 17 residues. V shed 0 bases and J shed 0 bases, with 12 bases lying between them. This CDR3 is CASSESPSVSSYNEQFF. The CDR3 coding sequence is TGCGCCAGCAGTGAGTCCCCCAGCGTATCCTCCTACAATGAGCAGTTCTTC.

The genes are TRBV2 and TRBJ1-1, with D unclear. This CDR3 is built from 12 residues. Trimming took off 3 bases at V and 3 bases at J, with 5 bases between the two ends. The germline V gene has CDR1 SNHLY and CDR2 FYNNEI. For the CDR3, the DNA is TGTGCCAGCAGTGATAAATACACTGAAGCTTTCTTT. Protein product: CASSDKYTEAFF.

The CDR3 DNA reads as TGTGCCAGCAGGCCTGGAGGCAGCTCGAACACTGAAGCTTTCTTT. This codes for CASRPGGSSNTEAFF. The V and J genes are TRBV14 and TRBJ1-1; D is unresolved. This CDR3 region has 15 residues. In germline, CDR1 is SGHDN, CDR2 FVKESK. Between the trimmed V and J ends, which lost 6 bases and 1 base, there was a span of 15 bases.

The chain uses TRBV5-1 and TRBJ2-1, with 7 nucleotides matching TRBD1. With V trimmed by 2 bases and J by 4 bases, 6 bases remained unmatched. The CDR3 loop spans 15 amino acids. The germline V gene encodes CDR1 SGHRS and CDR2 YFSETQ. The DNA of the CDR3 is TGCGCCAGCAGCTTTGGGACAGAATATTACAATGAGCAGTTCTTC. Protein: CASSFGTEYYNEQFF.

This chain connects TRBV10-3 to TRBJ1-2, with a possible D match to TRBD1 (5 bases). Germline V gene lookup returns CDR1 ENHRY and CDR2 SYGVKD. The V end lost 1 base, the J end lost 4 bases, and 13 bases lay between the germline ends. This CDR3 contains 15 residues. CDR3 in amino acids: CAISEWGIRVYGYTF. The DNA for the CDR3 is TGTGCCATCAGTGAGTGGGGCATAAGAGTCTATGGCTACACCTTC.

This clone occurred once. V and J are TRBV10-1 and TRBJ2-3, with TRBD2 as a possible D gene (5 bases). CDR3 length: 14 residues. Germline CDR1 WNHNN, CDR2 SYGVQD (reference sequence). With 2 bases removed from V and 1 base from J, the gap between germline ends came to 7 bases. The CDR3 region has the DNA TGCGCCAGCAGTGAGAAGAGGGGCACAGATACGCAGTATTTT. Encoded protein: CASSEKRGTDTQYF.

V is TRBV19 and J is TRBJ1-3; 8 bases match TRBD1. This CDR3 is built from 15 residues. The germline V gene encodes CDR1 LNHDA and CDR2 SQIVND (reference sequence). Trimming took 11 bases from V and 8 from J; bases not matched to a gene: 17. CDR3 in DNA: TGTGCCTGTAAGAATGCCGGGACAGGAGGTTACACCATATATTTT. This gives the protein CACKNAGTGGYTIYF.

The chain uses TRBV28 and TRBJ2-7, with a possible D match to TRBD1 (7 bases). V was shortened by 6 bases and J by 6 bases, with 15 bases between the two germline ends. The CDR3 consists of 13 residues. Germline V gives CDR1 MDHEN, CDR2 SYDVKM. The CDR3 coding sequence is TGTGCCAGCAGCCCCAGGGGGGTGTTCGAGCAGTACTTC. Protein: CASSPRGVFEQYF.

The chain carries TRBV21-1 and TRBJ1-6; the table's TRBD1 call for D was not verified on the DNA. TRBV21-1 is recorded as a pseudogene. The CDR3 is made up of 19 amino acids. CDR3 protein: CASRWTGRHEGAYNSPLHF. CDR3 DNA: TGTGCCAGCAGATGGACAGGGCGGCATGAGGGGGCCTATAATTCACCCCTCCACTTT.

The chain combines TRBV5-6 with TRBJ1-4; TRBD1 aligns across 8 bases. The CDR3 is made up of 15 amino acids. Germline loops: CDR1 SGHDT, CDR2 YYEEEE. V trimming: 4 bases; J trimming: 6 bases; junction bases outside the gene matches: 8. This CDR3 is CASSRRDRKDEKLFF. CDR3 bases: TGTGCCAGCAGCCGCCGGGACAGGAAAGATGAAAAACTGTTTTTT.

This clone was picked up one time. The chain uses TRBV19 and TRBJ2-2; 7 nucleotides align to TRBD1. Losses at the gene ends were 5 bases for V and 0 bases for J; bases not matched to a gene: 3. CDR3 length: 15 residues. Germline-derived CDR1 and CDR2 are LNHDA and SQIVND (reference sequence). The CDR3 loop reads CASSQGVSNTGELFF. The CDR3 DNA follows: TGTGCCAGTAGTCAGGGGGTCTCGAACACCGGGGAGCTGTTTTTT.

This chain joins TRBV4-1 and TRBJ2-3; 9 nucleotides agree with TRBD2. The CDR3 extends over 17 amino acids. J was trimmed by 0 bases and V by 6 bases; bases with no gene match: 10. Germline V gene sequence: CDR1 MGHRA, CDR2 YSYEKL. The CDR3 loop reads CASSGRGGRTSTDTQYF. CDR3 DNA: TGCGCCAGCAGTGGGCGGGGGGGACGGACTAGCACAGATACGCAGTATTTT.